This TCR beta chain was documented in a study of T-cell reconstitution after alpha-beta-depleted transplantation in children (dated by TCRdb to 2016 to 2017). The study in broad terms: The study quantitatively tracked T-cell immune reconstitution after TCRalphabeta/CD19-depleted allogeneic hematopoietic cell transplantation in children using TCR repertoire profiling. Findings and caveats that apply to the study as a whole: Over subsequent months, a decline in hyperexpanded clone frequencies was noted, and after one year, T-cell counts and TCRbeta diversity were mostly ascribed to newly produced T cells. The apparently early recovery of alphabetaT-cell counts about two months after transplant reportedly depended on only several hundred rapidly expanded clones that came from non-depleted graft cells. In some patients, the high TCRbeta diversity seen at day 60 was put down to recipient T cells and intrathymic progenitors that had survived conditioning.

Sample treatment or condition, as interpreted from the label and publication: allogeneic hematopoietic cell transplantation with graft depleted of TCRalphabeta T cells and CD19 B cells. The transplant recipients were children given TCRalphabeta/CD19-depleted allogeneic hematopoietic cell grafts. Preparation of the library involved PCR. The sequencer listed for this sample is Illumina HiSeq 2500. TCR libraries were prepared with molecular barcoding, using unique molecular identifiers to normalize TCRbeta repertoire quantification. TCRdb reanalyzed the raw reads on its own, using fastp at Q25 for trimming and MiXCR for clone calling, and kept in-frame beta chains. Each CDR3 protein appears once, grouped with its most common genes and DNA. Counted in this sample were fewer than 550,000 distinct CDR3 sequences; 8% to 11% of them appeared once. Around 2% of the sample rests with the top ten. This clonotype was counted ten times or more. Its antigen is still unknown. No clone much larger than this one lies a single base away; base qualities are absent.

This clonotype was obtained from a child aged 2 to 15 with inherited bone marrow failure, due to receive a stem cell transplant. The sequencing used PBMCs, collected before TCRalphabeta/CD19-depleted stem cell transplant.

The DNA sequence is as follows: TGTGCCAGCAGCTCGGACAGGTCTACCTACGAGCAGTACTTC. The resulting protein is CASSSDRSTYEQYF. The V gene is TRBV5-4 and the J gene is TRBJ2-7; 7 bases in the middle match TRBD1. From a lookup of the germline V gene (reference sequence), CDR1 and CDR2 are SGHNT and YYREEE. The CDR3 measures 14 amino acids from cysteine to phenylalanine. CDR3 DNA only is kept here, 42 bases in frame from base 1. Germline trimming amounts to 3 bases on V and 2 bases on J, with 5 as the count of junction bases outside the gene matches. The full variable domain, with segments outside the CDR3 supplied by the reference TRBV5-4 and TRBJ2-7 proteins, appears as ETGVTQSPTHLIKTRGQQVTLRCSSQSGHNTVSWYQQALGQGPQFIFQYYREEENGRGNFPPRFSGLQFPNYSSELNVNALELDDSALYLCASSSDRSTYEQYFGPGTRLTVT.